The text below deals with one T cell receptor (beta chain). The table came from immunoSEQ multiplex PCR; TCRdb's copy has only in-frame clones and leaves some out. Here the sample spans about 68,000 clones, 86% being singletons. This specimen belongs to a study of blood T cell repertoires in COVID-19. Study summary: Samples taken during acute and convalescent COVID-19 were collected in the United States, Italy and Spain.

The CDR3 contains 13 residues. Germline loops: CDR1 KGHSH, CDR2 LQKENI. Trimming took 5 bases from V and 1 from J, leaving 8 bases between them. The clonotype originates from a man older than 75 with COVID-19, enrolled during active disease. Material for sequencing was peripheral blood. The rearrangement links TRBV18 to TRBJ1-1; D call uncertain. The CDR3 reads CASSEVGNTEAFF. In DNA, the CDR3 is TGTGCCAGCTCAGAGGTTGGGAACACTGAAGCTTTCTTT.